Below are 2 T cell receptor beta chains sequenced from a single sample in a study of beta chain features in type 1 diabetes. Expressed TCRB transcripts were sequenced because the isolated RNA had all been reverse transcribed beforehand. TCRdb's table, derived via immunoSEQ multiplex PCR, lists solely in-frame clones and lacks some. This table has about 220,000 clones, about a tenth appearing once. Sample: central memory CD4+ T cells from blood. These receptors were collected from a man aged 18 to 35 in good health.

This clone showed up just a few times. The V gene is TRBV25-1, the J gene TRBJ2-7, with D possibly being TRBD2 (5 bases). The CDR3 is 16 amino acids. Germline-derived CDR1 and CDR2 are MGHDK and SYGVNS. V shed 4 bases and J shed 3 bases, with 19 bases lying between them. The CDR3 region is CASSGSARDGLYEQYF. The CDR3 coding sequence is TGTGCCAGCAGTGGGTCGGCTCGTGACGGACTCTACGAGCAGTACTTC.

This clone was counted many times. The chain has TRBV29-1 and TRBJ2-1, with a weak D call TRBD2 (6 bases). Trimming removed 0 bases from V and 0 bases from J, with 12 bases in between. This CDR3 is built from 16 residues. Germline V gene lookup returns CDR1 SQVTM and CDR2 ANQGSEA. The CDR3 protein is CSVEDNDGSSYNEQFF. The CDR3 nucleotides are TGCAGCGTTGAAGATAACGACGGGAGCTCCTACAATGAGCAGTTCTTC.